These 2 T cell receptor beta chains came from one sample sequenced in a study of shared T cell receptors in the human thymus. Profiling relied on immunoSEQ multiplex PCR, and the TCRdb table lists in-frame clones only, not all of them. This table has more than 550,000 clones, roughly 85% appearing once. This same sample was also part of a study on human thymus T cells.

The sample consisted of thymocytes. The receptors shown here come from a girl less than two years old with a congenital heart defect.

The chain recombines TRBV5-1 with TRBJ2-7, with 7 bases aligning to TRBD1. Germline V gene lookup returns CDR1 SGHRS and CDR2 YFSETQ. Germline trimming cut 2 bases from V and 5 bases from J; bases unmatched to any gene: 7. The CDR3 loop spans 14 amino acids. The DNA of the CDR3 is TGCGCCAGCAGCTTCGCGGACGGGACAGACGAGCAGTACTTC. This sequence encodes CASSFADGTDEQYF.

This chain links TRBV19 with TRBJ1-6; possibly TRBD1 for D (5 bases). CDR1 and CDR2 from the germline V gene are LNHDA and SQIVND (reference sequence). Trimming took 4 bases from V and 7 from J, leaving 29 bases between them. The CDR3 contains 20 residues. DNA for the CDR3: TGTGCCAGTAGTAATCCTTCCGGATCGGGGACGCCGGGAGAAAATTCACCCCTCCACTTT. Translated: CASSNPSGSGTPGENSPLHF.